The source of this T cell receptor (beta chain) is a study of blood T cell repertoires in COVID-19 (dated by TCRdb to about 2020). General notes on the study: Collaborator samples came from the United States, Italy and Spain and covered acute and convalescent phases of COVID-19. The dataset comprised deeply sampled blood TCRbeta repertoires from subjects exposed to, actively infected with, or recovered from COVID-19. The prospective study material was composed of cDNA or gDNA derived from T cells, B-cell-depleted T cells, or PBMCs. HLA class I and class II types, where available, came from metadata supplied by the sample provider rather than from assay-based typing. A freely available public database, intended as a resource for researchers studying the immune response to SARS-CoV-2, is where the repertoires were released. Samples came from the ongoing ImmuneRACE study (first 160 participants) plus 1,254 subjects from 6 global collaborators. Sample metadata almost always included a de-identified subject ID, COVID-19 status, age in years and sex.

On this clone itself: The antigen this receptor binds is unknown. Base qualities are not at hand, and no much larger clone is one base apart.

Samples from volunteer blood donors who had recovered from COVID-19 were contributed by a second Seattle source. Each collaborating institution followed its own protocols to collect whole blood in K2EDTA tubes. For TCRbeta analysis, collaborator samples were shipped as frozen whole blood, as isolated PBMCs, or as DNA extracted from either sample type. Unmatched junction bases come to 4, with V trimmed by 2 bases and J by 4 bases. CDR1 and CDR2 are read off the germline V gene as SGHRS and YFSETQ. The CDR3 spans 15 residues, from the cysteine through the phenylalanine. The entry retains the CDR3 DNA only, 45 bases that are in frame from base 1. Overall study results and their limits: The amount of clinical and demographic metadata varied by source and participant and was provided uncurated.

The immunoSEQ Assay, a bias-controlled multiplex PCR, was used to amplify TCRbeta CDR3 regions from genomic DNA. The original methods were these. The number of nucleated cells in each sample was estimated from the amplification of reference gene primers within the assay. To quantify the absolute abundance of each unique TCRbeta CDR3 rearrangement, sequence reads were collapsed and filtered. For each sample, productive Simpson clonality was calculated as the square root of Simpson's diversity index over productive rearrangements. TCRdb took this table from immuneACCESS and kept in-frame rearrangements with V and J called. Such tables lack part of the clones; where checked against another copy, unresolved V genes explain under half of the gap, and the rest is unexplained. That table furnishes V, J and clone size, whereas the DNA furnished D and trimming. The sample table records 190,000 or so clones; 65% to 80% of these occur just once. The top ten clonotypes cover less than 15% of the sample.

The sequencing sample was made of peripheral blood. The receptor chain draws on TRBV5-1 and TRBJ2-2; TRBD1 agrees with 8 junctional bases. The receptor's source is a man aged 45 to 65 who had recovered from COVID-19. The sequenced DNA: TGCGCCAGCAGCTTCGCCGGGACAGGCACCGGGGAGCTGTTTTTT. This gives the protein CASSFAGTGTGELFF.